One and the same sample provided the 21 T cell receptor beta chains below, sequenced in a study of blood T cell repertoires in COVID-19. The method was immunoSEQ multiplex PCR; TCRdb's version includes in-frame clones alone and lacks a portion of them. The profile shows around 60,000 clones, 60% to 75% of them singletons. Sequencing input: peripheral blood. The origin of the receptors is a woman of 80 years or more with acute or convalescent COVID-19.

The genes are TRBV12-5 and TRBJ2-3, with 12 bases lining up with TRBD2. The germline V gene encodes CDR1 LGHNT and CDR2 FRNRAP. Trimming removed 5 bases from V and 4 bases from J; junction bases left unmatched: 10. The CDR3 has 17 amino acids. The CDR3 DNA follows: TGTGCTAGTGGTCCCCGACTAGCGGGAGATGGCTCAGATACGCAGTATTTT. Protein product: CASGPRLAGDGSDTQYF.

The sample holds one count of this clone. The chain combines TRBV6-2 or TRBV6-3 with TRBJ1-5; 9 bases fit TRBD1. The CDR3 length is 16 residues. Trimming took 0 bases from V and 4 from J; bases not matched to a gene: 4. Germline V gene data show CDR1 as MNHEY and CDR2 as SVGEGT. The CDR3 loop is CASSYSGTGLNQPQHF. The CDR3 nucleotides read TGTGCCAGCAGTTACTCCGGGACAGGGTTGAATCAGCCCCAGCATTTT.

The CDR3 region has the DNA TGCGCCAGCAGCCAAGATTTTGAGGGCTGGACTGAAGCTTTCTTT. Translated, it gives CASSQDFEGWTEAFF. This chain connects TRBV4-3 to TRBJ1-1; D gene uncertain. Germline assignment: CDR1 LGHNA and CDR2 YSLEER. This CDR3 is built from 15 residues. Trimming pared 0 bases from V and 5 bases from J, leaving 13 bases between.

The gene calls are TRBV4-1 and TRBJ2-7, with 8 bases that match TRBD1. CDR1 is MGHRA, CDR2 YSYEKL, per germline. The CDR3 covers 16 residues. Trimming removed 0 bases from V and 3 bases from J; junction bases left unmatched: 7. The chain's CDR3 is CASSQDAGQGYYEQYF. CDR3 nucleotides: TGCGCCAGCAGCCAAGATGCCGGACAGGGCTACTACGAGCAGTACTTC.

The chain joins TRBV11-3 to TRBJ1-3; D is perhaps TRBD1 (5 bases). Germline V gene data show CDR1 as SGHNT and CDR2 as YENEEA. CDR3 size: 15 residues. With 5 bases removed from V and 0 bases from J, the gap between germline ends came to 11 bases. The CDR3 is CASSTGGYSGNTIYF. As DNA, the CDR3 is TGTGCCAGCAGCACCGGGGGATACTCTGGAAACACCATATATTTT.

CDR3: CAVRQGAGTEAFF. CDR3 bases: TGTGCCGTCCGACAGGGGGCGGGCACTGAAGCTTTCTTT. The V gene is TRBV7-9, the J gene TRBJ1-1; TRBD1 agrees at 10 bases. The germline gives CDR1 SEHNR, CDR2 FQNEAQ (reference sequence). CDR3 size: 13 residues. Trimming cost V 11 bases and J 4 bases; bases outside gene matches: 7.

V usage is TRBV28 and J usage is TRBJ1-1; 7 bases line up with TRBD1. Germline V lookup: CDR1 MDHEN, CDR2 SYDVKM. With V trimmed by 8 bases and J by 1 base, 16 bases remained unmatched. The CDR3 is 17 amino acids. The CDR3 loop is CASLSVAGGQRNTEAFF. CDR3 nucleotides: TGTGCCAGCCTTTCGGTGGCAGGGGGGCAGAGGAACACTGAAGCTTTCTTT.

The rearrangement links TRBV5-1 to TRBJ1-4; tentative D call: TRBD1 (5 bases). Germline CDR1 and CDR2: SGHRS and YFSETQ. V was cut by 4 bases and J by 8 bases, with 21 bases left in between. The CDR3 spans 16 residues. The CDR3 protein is CASSPVDSVSLEKLFF. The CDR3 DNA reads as TGCGCCAGCAGCCCCGTCGACAGTGTGTCTTTGGAAAAACTGTTTTTT.

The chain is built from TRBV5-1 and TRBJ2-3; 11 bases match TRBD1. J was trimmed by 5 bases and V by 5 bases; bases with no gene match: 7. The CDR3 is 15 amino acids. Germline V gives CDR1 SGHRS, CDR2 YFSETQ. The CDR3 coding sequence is TGCGCCAGCAGGCCGGGGACAGGGGGTGTAGATACGCAGTATTTT. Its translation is CASRPGTGGVDTQYF.

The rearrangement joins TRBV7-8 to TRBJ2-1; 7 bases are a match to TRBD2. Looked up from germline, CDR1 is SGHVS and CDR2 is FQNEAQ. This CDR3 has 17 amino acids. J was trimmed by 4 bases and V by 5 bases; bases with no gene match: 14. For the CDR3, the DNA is TGTGCCAGCAGCCCCCCGGGCGGGAGTAACGGATACAATGAGCAGTTCTTC. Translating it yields CASSPPGGSNGYNEQFF.

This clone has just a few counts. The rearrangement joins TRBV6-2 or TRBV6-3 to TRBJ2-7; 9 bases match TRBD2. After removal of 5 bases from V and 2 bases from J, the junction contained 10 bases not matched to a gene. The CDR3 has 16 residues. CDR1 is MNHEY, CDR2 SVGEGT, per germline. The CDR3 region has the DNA TGTGCCAGCAGTGATACGACAGCGGGAGGTCCCTACGAGCAGTACTTC. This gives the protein CASSDTTAGGPYEQYF.

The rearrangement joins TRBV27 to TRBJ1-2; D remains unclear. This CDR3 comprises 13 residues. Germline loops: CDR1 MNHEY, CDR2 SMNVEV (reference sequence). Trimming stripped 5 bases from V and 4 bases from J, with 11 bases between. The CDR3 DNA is TGTGCCAGCAGTCCCGGAGGAAGCTATGGCTACACCTTC. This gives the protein CASSPGGSYGYTF.

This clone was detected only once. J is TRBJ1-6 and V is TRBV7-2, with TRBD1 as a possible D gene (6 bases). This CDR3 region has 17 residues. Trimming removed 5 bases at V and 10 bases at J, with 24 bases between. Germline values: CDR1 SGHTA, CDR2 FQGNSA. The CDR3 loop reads CASSLTGGRGGQSPLHF. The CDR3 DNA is TGTGCCAGCAGCCTGACGGGGGGGCGCGGTGGGCAGTCACCCCTCCACTTT.

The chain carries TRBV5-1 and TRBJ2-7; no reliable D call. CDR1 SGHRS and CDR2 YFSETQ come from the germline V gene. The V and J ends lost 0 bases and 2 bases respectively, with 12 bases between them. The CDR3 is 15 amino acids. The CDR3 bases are TGCGCCAGCAGCTTGGAGCCTGATAGCACCTACGAGCAGTACTTC. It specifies CASSLEPDSTYEQYF.

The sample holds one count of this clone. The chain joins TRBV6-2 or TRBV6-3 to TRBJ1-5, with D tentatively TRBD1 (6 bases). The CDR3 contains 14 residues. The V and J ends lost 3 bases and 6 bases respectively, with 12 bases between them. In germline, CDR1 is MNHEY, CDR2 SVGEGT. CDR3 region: CASSYSQGFQPQHF. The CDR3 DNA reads TGTGCCAGCAGTTATTCACAGGGATTTCAGCCCCAGCATTTT.

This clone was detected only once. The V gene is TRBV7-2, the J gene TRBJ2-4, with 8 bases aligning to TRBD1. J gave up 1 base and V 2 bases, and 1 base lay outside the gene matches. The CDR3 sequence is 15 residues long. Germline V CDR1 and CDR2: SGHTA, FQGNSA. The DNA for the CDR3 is TGTGCCAGCAGCTTACAGGGGGCCGCCAAAAACATTCAGTACTTC. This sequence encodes CASSLQGAAKNIQYF.

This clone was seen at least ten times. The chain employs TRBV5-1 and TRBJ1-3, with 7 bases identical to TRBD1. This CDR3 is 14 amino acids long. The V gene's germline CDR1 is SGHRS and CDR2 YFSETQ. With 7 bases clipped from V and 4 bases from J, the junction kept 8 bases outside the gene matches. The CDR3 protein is CASGLGTAGNTIYF. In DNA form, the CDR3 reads TGCGCCAGCGGGTTAGGGACAGCGGGAAACACCATATATTTT.

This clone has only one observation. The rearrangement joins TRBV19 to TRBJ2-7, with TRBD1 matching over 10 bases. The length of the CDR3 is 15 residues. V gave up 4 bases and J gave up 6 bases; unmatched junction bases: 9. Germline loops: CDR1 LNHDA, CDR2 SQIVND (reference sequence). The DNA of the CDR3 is TGTGCCAGTAGTACCGACAGGGGGCCTCTCAGCGAGCAGTACTTC. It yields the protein CASSTDRGPLSEQYF.

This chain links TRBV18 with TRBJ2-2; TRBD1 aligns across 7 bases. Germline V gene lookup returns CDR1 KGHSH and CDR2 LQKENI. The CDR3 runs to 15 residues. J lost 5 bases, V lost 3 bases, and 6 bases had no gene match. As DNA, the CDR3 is TGTGCCAGCTCACCCCGGGACAGCCCTACCGGGGAGCTGTTTTTT. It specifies CASSPRDSPTGELFF.

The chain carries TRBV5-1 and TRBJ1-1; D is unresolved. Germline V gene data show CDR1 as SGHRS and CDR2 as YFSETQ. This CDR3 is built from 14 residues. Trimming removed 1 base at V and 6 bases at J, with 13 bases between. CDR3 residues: CASSLTAGKAEAFF. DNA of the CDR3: TGCGCCAGCAGCTTGACGGCGGGCAAGGCTGAAGCTTTCTTT.

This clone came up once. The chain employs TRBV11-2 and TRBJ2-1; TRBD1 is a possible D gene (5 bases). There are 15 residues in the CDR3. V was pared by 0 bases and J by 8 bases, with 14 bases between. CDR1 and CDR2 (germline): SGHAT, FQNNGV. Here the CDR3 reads CASSLDAGFRDEQFF. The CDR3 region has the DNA TGTGCCAGCAGCTTAGACGCAGGGTTCCGTGATGAGCAGTTCTTC.